These T cell receptor beta chains were read from a single sample in a study of T cell repertoires in breast cancer. TCRdb ran MiXCR on the emulsion pairing reads and lists one entry per CDR3 protein. The sample contains roughly 40,000 distinct CDR3 sequences, 45% to 55% of which appear only once. The source material was CD8+ T cells. Receptors originate from a pool of human donors with breast cancer or a healthy control (not recorded which). The CDR3 runs from the conserved cysteine through the conserved F or W. The D gene is left open where the match is weak. Size values are once, few and many counts, or a class for expanded clones, and some rows have none.

CDR3nt: TGCGCCAGCGGGCCCAGGGAGAACTCGGAGACCCAGTACTTC; CDR3aa: CASGPRENSETQYF; v_gene: TRBV4-1; j_gene: TRBJ2-5; abundance: few; d_gene: -
CDR3nt: TGTGCCAGCAGGCAGGGCCTGAACACTGAAGCTTCCTTT; CDR3aa: CASRQGLNTEASF; v_gene: TRBV27; j_gene: TRBJ1-1; abundance: -; d_gene: -
CDR3nt: TGTGCCAGCAGTACCGGGACAATAGGAGGCAATCAGCCCCAGCATTTT; CDR3aa: CASSTGTIGGNQPQHF; v_gene: TRBV2; j_gene: TRBJ1-5; abundance: -; d_gene: -
CDR3nt: TGTGCCAGCAGCCAGCTGACAGGGGGCGATGAGCAGTTCTTC; CDR3aa: CASSQLTGGDEQFF; v_gene: TRBV3-1; j_gene: TRBJ2-1; abundance: -; d_gene: TRBD1
CDR3nt: TGTGCCGGCAGCTTAATCACTAGCGGGAATGGCGAGCAGTACTTC; CDR3aa: CAGSLITSGNGEQYF; v_gene: TRBV7-9; j_gene: TRBJ2-7; abundance: -; d_gene: TRBD2
CDR3nt: TGTGCCAGCAGTCCCCTTTATGGTGAGCAGTTCTTC; CDR3aa: CASSPLYGEQFF; v_gene: TRBV6-2/TRBV6-3; j_gene: TRBJ2-1; abundance: many; d_gene: -
CDR3nt: TGCAGTGCAACGACAGGGGCCCTTAATCAGCCCCAGCATTTT; CDR3aa: CSATTGALNQPQHF; v_gene: TRBV20-1; j_gene: TRBJ1-5; abundance: -; d_gene: TRBD1
CDR3nt: TGTGCCACCAGCAGAATAAAGAACAACAGGGGATTCTACGAGCAGTACTTC; CDR3aa: CATSRIKNNRGFYEQYF; v_gene: TRBV15; j_gene: TRBJ2-7; abundance: few; d_gene: TRBD1
CDR3nt: TGCAGTGCCCGCGGGGTGATGGCAACCGAGTACGAGCAGTACTTC; CDR3aa: CSARGVMATEYEQYF; v_gene: TRBV20-1; j_gene: TRBJ2-7; abundance: few; d_gene: -
CDR3nt: TGTGCCAGCTCACTGCCCGGGGGGGCGGCCCCCTATGGCTACACCTTC; CDR3aa: CASSLPGGAAPYGYTF; v_gene: TRBV18; j_gene: TRBJ1-2; abundance: -; d_gene: -
CDR3nt: TGTGCCAGCAGTCCTTTTTCGCTTCCCGGTGGCTATGGCTACACCTTC; CDR3aa: CASSPFSLPGGYGYTF; v_gene: TRBV28; j_gene: TRBJ1-2; abundance: -; d_gene: -
CDR3nt: TGCAGTGCCCCGGGCGCCACCTATGGCTACACCTTC; CDR3aa: CSAPGATYGYTF; v_gene: TRBV20-1; j_gene: TRBJ1-2; abundance: few; d_gene: -
CDR3nt: TGTGCCAGCAGCTTAGAGGGGTCAGGGGTAGGTCAGCCCCAGCATTTT; CDR3aa: CASSLEGSGVGQPQHF; v_gene: TRBV7-9; j_gene: TRBJ1-5; abundance: -; d_gene: -